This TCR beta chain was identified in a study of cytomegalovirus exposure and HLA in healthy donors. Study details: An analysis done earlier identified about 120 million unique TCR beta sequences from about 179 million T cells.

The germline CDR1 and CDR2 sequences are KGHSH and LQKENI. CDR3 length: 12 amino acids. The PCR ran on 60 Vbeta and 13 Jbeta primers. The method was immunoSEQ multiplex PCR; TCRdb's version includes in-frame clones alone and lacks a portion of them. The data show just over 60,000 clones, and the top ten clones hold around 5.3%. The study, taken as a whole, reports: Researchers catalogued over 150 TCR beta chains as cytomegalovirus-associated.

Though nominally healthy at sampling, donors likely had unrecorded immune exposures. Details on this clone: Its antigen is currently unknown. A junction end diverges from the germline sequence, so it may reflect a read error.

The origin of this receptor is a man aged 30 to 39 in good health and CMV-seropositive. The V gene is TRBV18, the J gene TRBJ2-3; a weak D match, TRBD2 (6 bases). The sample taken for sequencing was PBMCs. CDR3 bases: TGTGCCAGCTCACCGTCCCGGGAAAGCGGGCATTTT. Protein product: CASSPSRESGHF.